Presented here are 2 T cell receptor beta chains from one specimen sequenced in a study of molecular identifiers for immune sequencing clone quantification. TCRdb independently ran MiXCR on the PCR reads; one entry per CDR3 protein. The sample lists about 510,000 distinct CDR3 sequences, 20% to 25% occurring once. The source material was naive CD8+ T cells from blood, with Jurkat cell RNA spiked in. Subset described: FACS-sorted CD8+CD4-CCR7+CD45RA+ naive T cells. The origin of the receptors is a human donor in good health. Some libraries in this study had Jurkat cell RNA spiked in.

This clonotype appeared many times. V and J are TRBV29-1 and TRBJ2-7; 7 nucleotides align to TRBD2. The germline V gene encodes CDR1 SQVTM and CDR2 ANQGSEA. The CDR3 is 15 amino acids. Losses at the gene ends were 7 bases for V and 1 base for J; bases not matched to a gene: 13. The CDR3: CSARSSGTGSYEQYF. CDR3 nucleotide sequence: TGCAGCGCCCGGAGCAGCGGGACTGGATCCTACGAGCAGTACTTC.

This clonotype was seen a handful of times. The V gene is TRBV27, the J gene TRBJ2-2, with TRBD2 as a possible D gene (6 bases). Germline loops: CDR1 MNHEY, CDR2 SMNVEV (reference sequence). V was clipped by 4 bases and J by 7 bases, with 25 bases between them. This CDR3 spans 18 amino acids. The CDR3 region has the DNA TGTGCCAGCAGTTGGAGTTTCGGGATAGCGGTGAGGAGCGGGGAGCTGTTTTTT. It yields the protein CASSWSFGIAVRSGELFF.